This T cell receptor beta chain was documented in a study of T cells in Graves' hyperthyroidism and ophthalmopathy. Patients counted as stable if ophthalmopathy did not develop within 18 months. Not enrolled were patients with uncontrolled infection, other autoimmune disease, pregnancy or lactation. The PBMCs were sourced from fresh peripheral blood (about 10 ml). This clonotype was seen many times. It was RNA transcripts that yielded the amplified TCR beta CDR3 regions. When the TCR CDR3 underwent first-round RT-PCR, the HTBI primer set was used. Each CDR3 protein is one row after TCRdb ran MiXCR on the multiplex PCR reads. The sample contains approximately 740,000 distinct CDR3 sequences, roughly 15% of which appear only once. Germline V gene lookup returns CDR1 SGHAT and CDR2 FQNNGV. V was trimmed by 1 base and J by 4 bases, leaving 11 bases between them. The CDR3 spans 15 residues.

Source material: blood. This chain joins TRBV11-2 and TRBJ2-1; D remains ambiguous. The sequence was obtained from a woman aged 18-35 years with Graves' hyperthyroidism. CDR3 loop: CASSLGIGLYNEQFF. The CDR3 nucleotides are TGTGCCAGCAGCTTAGGGATAGGATTATACAATGAGCAGTTCTTC.